These 2 T cell receptor beta chains were sequenced from one sample in a study of blood T cell repertoires in COVID-19. Sequenced by immunoSEQ multiplex PCR; TCRdb stores in-frame clones only, minus some. Among 250,000 to 350,000 clones listed, about 81% were seen once. Specimen: peripheral blood. These receptor sequences come from a human donor with COVID-19, enrolled during active disease. The donor label of this sample is uncertain.

In this sample, this clone turned up once. The chain uses TRBV19 and TRBJ1-3, with a weak D call TRBD1 (6 bases). V was shortened by 5 bases and J by 4 bases, with 12 bases between the two germline ends. The CDR3 is 14 amino acids. CDR1 and CDR2 from the germline V gene are LNHDA and SQIVND (reference sequence). The chain's CDR3 is CASSPAGTGNTIYF. Here the CDR3 DNA reads TGTGCCAGTAGTCCCGCCGGGACAGGAAACACCATATATTTT.

The chain uses TRBV2 and TRBJ2-3; 10 bases match TRBD1. CDR1 and CDR2 from the germline V gene are SNHLY and FYNNEI. The CDR3 length is 17 residues. Trimming at V came to 7 bases and at J to 4 bases, leaving 14 bases not matched to a gene. The CDR3 loop reads CASTAGRTGGEADTQYF. CDR3 DNA: TGTGCCAGCACCGCGGGGAGGACAGGGGGGGAAGCAGATACGCAGTATTTT.